One sample yielded the 10 T cell receptor beta chains listed below, sequenced in a study of shared clonotypes between healthy human individuals. The table came from immunoSEQ multiplex PCR; TCRdb's copy has only in-frame clones and leaves some out. Of 950,000 to 1,300,000 clones detected, under 80% appear once; the ten largest clones hold roughly 1.5%. Sequencing was performed on memory CD4+ T cells sorted from blood. Subset: CD45RA-negative fraction. The receptor set was obtained from a man aged 18 to 29 in good health.

This clone appeared once. The chain uses TRBV11-2 and TRBJ2-1; maybe TRBD2 (6 bases). CDR3 length equals 16 residues. The ends were cut back, 2 bases at V and 5 bases at J, with 16 bases in the middle. The germline V gene has CDR1 SGHAT and CDR2 FQNNGV. DNA for the CDR3: TGTGCCAGCAGCTTAATCTCTTCTAGCGTTAACAATGAGCAGTTCTTC. This encodes CASSLISSSVNNEQFF.

The chain is built from TRBV27 and TRBJ1-6; a possible D gene is TRBD1 (5 bases). CDR1 is MNHEY, CDR2 SMNVEV, per germline (reference sequence). V was pared by 7 bases and J by 0 bases, with 13 bases between. There are 16 residues in the CDR3. The DNA for the CDR3 is TGTGCCAGCACCATTTCAGGGAGCTCCTATAATTCACCCCTCCACTTT. This translates into CASTISGSSYNSPLHF.

The chain uses TRBV7-3 and TRBJ2-7; weak D call: TRBD2 (5 bases). V lost 0 bases and J lost 6, with 9 bases in between. Per the germline V gene, CDR1 is SGHTA and CDR2 is FQGTGA. This CDR3 comprises 13 residues. CDR3: CASSLTGVGEQYF. CDR3 nucleotide sequence: TGTGCCAGCAGCTTAACCGGGGTAGGCGAGCAGTACTTC. Variable domain in full (rest from reference TRBV7-3 and TRBJ2-7): GAGVSQTPSNKVTEKGKYVELRCDPISGHTALYWYRQSLGQGPEFLIYFQGTGAADDSGLPNDRFFAVRPEGSVSTLKIQRTERGDSAVYLCASSLTGVGEQYFGPGTRLTVT.

The chain carries TRBV27 and TRBJ2-3; D uncertain. Germline V CDR1 and CDR2: MNHEY, SMNVEV (reference sequence). V lost 2 bases and J lost 2, with 14 bases in between. This CDR3 has 16 residues. The CDR3 sequence is CASSLVLPISTDTQYF. The CDR3 DNA is TGTGCCAGCAGTTTAGTCTTACCCATCTCCACAGATACGCAGTATTTT.

V gene TRBV5-1 combines with J gene TRBJ2-5, with TRBD2 matching over 12 bases. CDR1 and CDR2 (germline): SGHRS, YFSETQ. V trimming: 6 bases; J trimming: 5 bases; junction bases outside the gene matches: 5. This CDR3 is built from 14 residues. The CDR3 is CASTPTSGGETQYF. In nucleotides, the CDR3 is TGCGCCAGCACCCCGACTAGCGGGGGTGAGACCCAGTACTTC. Filled out from reference TRBV5-1 and TRBJ2-5, the complete variable domain reads KAGVTQTPRYLIKTRGQQVTLSCSPISGHRSVSWYQQTPGQGLQFLFEYFSETQRNKGNFPGRFSGRQFSNSRSEMNVSTLELGDSALYLCASTPTSGGETQYFGPGTRLLVL.

The chain employs TRBV28 and TRBJ1-1, with 8 bases matching TRBD1. The CDR3 has 15 residues. V lost 8 bases to trimming and J lost 1 base; unmatched junction nucleotides: 9. Germline lookup yields CDR1 MDHEN and CDR2 SYDVKM. The CDR3 loop is CASLSQGTGNTEAFF. DNA of the CDR3: TGTGCCAGCCTATCGCAAGGGACAGGGAACACTGAAGCTTTCTTT.

This clone was picked up one time. This sequence joins TRBV5-4 and TRBJ2-3, with 11 bases fitting TRBD2. The CDR3 contains 17 residues. The trim removed 4 bases at V and 5 bases at J, leaving 12 bases unmatched. Germline V gene lookup returns CDR1 SGHNT and CDR2 YYREEE (reference sequence). CDR3 nucleotide sequence: TGTGCCAGCAGCCCGCCACTAGCGGGAGCCCTGGGAGATACGCAGTATTTT. Residues: CASSPPLAGALGDTQYF.

V is TRBV7-9 and J is TRBJ2-3, with D unresolved. V lost 10 bases, J lost 0 bases, and 11 bases lay in between. The CDR3 has 13 residues. CDR1 is SEHNR, CDR2 FQNEAQ, per germline (reference sequence). CDR3 DNA: TGTGCCACCCCTCAGGCTAGCACAGATACGCAGTATTTT. Translation gives CATPQASTDTQYF.

The chain recombines TRBV5-1 with TRBJ2-5; perhaps D is TRBD1 or TRBD2 (5 bases each). Germline V gene sequence: CDR1 SGHRS, CDR2 YFSETQ. The CDR3 loop spans 15 amino acids. V lost 3 bases, J lost 5 bases, and 17 bases lay in between. The CDR3 spells CASSSGTTQTETQYF. In DNA, the CDR3 is TGCGCCAGCAGCTCTGGGACGACCCAAACCGAGACCCAGTACTTC.

The chain carries TRBV2 and TRBJ1-6, with D uncertain. From germline, CDR1 is SNHLY and CDR2 FYNNEI. The ends were cut back, 2 bases at V and 5 bases at J, with 10 bases in the middle. This CDR3 is built from 15 residues. Here the CDR3 reads CASSENGPHNSPLHF. For the CDR3, the DNA is TGTGCCAGCAGTGAAAACGGACCTCATAATTCACCCCTCCACTTT. The full variable domain, completed using reference TRBV2 and TRBJ1-6, is EPEVTQTPSHQVTQMGQEVILRCVPISNHLYFYWYRQILGQKVEFLVSFYNNEISEKSEIFDDQFSVERPDGSNFTLKIRSTKLEDSAMYFCASSENGPHNSPLHFGNGTRLTVT.